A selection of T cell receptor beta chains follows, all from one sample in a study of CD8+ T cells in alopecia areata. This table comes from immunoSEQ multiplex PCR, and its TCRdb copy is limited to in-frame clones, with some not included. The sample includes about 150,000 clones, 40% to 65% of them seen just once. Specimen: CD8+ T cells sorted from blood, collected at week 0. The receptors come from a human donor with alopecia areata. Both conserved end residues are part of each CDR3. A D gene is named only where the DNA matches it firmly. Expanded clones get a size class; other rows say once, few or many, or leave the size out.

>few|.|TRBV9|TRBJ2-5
CASSSPFGEESRTQYF
TGTGCCAGCAGCTCCCCCTTCGGGGAAGAGTCGAGGACCCAGTACTTC
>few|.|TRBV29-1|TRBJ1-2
CSVEDLQQGDYGYTF
TGCAGCGTTGAAGATCTGCAACAGGGCGACTATGGCTACACCTTC
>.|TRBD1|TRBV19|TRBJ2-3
CASSRGPGDTQYF
TGTGCCAGTTCAAGGGGGCCGGGAGATACGCAGTATTTT
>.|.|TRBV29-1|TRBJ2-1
CSVPLQGYEQFF
TGCAGCGTTCCCCTTCAGGGTTATGAGCAGTTCTTC
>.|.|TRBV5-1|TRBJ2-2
CASSGDSITGELFF
TGCGCCAGCAGCGGAGACAGCATCACCGGGGAGCTGTTTTTT
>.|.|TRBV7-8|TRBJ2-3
CASSDSRPYTDTQYF
TGTGCCAGCAGCGATAGCCGGCCGTACACAGATACGCAGTATTTT
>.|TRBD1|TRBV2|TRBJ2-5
CASIGNRDREETQYF
TGTGCCAGCATCGGAAACCGGGACAGAGAAGAGACCCAGTACTTC
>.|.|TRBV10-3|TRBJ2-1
CASSYVGDPNEQFF
TGTGCCAGCAGTTATGTGGGGGATCCCAATGAGCAGTTCTTC
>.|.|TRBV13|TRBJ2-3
CASSLEALERDTQYF
TGTGCCAGCAGCTTAGAAGCCTTAGAGAGGGATACGCAGTATTTT
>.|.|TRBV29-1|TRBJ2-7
CSVEESGVEYEQYF
TGCAGCGTTGAAGAATCGGGAGTGGAATACGAGCAGTACTTC
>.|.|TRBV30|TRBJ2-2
CAWKLATNTGELFF
TGTGCCTGGAAGCTAGCGACGAACACCGGGGAGCTGTTTTTT
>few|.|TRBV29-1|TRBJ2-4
CSVELDQNIQYF
TGCAGCGTTGAACTTGACCAAAACATTCAGTACTTC
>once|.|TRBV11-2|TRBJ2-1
CASSLLRPSSYNEQFF
TGTGCCAGCAGCTTACTCCGACCGAGCTCCTACAATGAGCAGTTCTTC
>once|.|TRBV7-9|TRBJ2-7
CASSQEHGTENYEQYF
TGCGCCAGCAGCCAAGAACATGGGACGGAAAACTACGAGCAGTACTTC
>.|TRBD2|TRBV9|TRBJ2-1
CASSPRAGSYNEQFF
TGTGCCAGCAGCCCCCGAGCGGGGTCCTACAATGAGCAGTTCTTC
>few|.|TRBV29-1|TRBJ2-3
CSVEEGSGDVDTQYF
TGCAGCGTTGAAGAGGGGTCGGGGGACGTGGATACGCAGTATTTT
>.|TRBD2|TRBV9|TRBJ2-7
CASSATGGNYEQYF
TGTGCCAGCAGCGCTACGGGGGGGAACTACGAGCAGTACTTC
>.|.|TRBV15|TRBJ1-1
CATSRDRSEHWAFF
TGTGCCACCAGCAGAGATCGGAGCGAACACTGGGCTTTCTTT
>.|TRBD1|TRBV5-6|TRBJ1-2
CASISGGSYYGYTF
TGTGCCAGCATCTCAGGGGGCAGTTACTATGGCTACACCTTC
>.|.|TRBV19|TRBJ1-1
CASSQGNMNTEAFF
TGTGCCAGTAGTCAGGGGAATATGAACACTGAAGCTTTCTTT
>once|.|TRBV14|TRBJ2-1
CASSGLGTTYNEQFF
TGTGCCAGCAGCGGGCTAGGGACCACCTACAATGAGCAGTTCTTC
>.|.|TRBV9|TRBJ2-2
CASEQGNTGELFF
TGTGCCAGCGAGCAGGGAAACACCGGGGAGCTGTTTTTT
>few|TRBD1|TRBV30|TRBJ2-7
CAWGQGGEQYF
TGTGCCTGGGGACAGGGGGGCGAGCAGTACTTC